This T cell receptor (beta chain) was identified during a study of blood T cells in healthy people across ages. Study-level points and caveats: Leaving the PBMCs unsorted stopped any conclusive comparison of naive versus antigen-experienced cells.

The use of a sample-barcoded 5' primer and a J-beta primer mix characterized a second PCR of about 7 to 12 cycles. Every single cDNA molecule received a tag from a template-switch adaptor with 12 random nucleotides. One entry per CDR3 protein, called by TCRdb with MiXCR from the 5' RACE reads. The sample yields 1.5 million to 2 million distinct CDR3 sequences, roughly 28% seen once. The authors isolated at least 7 million PBMCs per sample. Germline CDR1 and CDR2: SGHRS and YFSETQ. V was pared by 5 bases and J by 2 bases, with 10 bases between. The length of the CDR3 is 13 residues. There are a few counts of this clonotype. What it binds is unknown.

The chain is built from TRBV5-1 and TRBJ2-5; D not certain. Sequenced material: blood. The sequence came from a woman aged 25 to 39 in good health. The CDR3, as DNA: TGCGCCAGCAGGGTGGATGGGCAAGAGACCCAGTACTTC. It codes for CASRVDGQETQYF. The variable domain in full, completed from reference TRBV5-1 and TRBJ2-5, reads KAGVTQTPRYLIKTRGQQVTLSCSPISGHRSVSWYQQTPGQGLQFLFEYFSETQRNKGNFPGRFSGRQFSNSRSEMNVSTLELGDSALYLCASRVDGQETQYFGPGTRLLVL.